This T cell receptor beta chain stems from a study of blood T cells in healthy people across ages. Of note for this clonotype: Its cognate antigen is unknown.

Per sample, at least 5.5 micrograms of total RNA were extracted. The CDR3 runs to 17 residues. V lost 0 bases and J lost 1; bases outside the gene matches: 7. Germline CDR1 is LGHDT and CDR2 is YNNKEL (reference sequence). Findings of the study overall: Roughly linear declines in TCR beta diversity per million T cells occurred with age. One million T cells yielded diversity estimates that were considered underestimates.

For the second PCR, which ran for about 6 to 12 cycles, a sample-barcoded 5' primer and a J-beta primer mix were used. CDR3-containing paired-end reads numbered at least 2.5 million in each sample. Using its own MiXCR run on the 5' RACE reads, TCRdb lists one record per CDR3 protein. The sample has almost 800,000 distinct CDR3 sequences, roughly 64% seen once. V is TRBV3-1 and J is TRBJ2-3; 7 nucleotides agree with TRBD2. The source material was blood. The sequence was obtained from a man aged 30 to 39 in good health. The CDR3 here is CASSQDGGGRRTDTQYF. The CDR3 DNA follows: TGTGCCAGCAGCCAAGATGGGGGGGGTAGACGCACAGATACGCAGTATTTT.